This T cell receptor (beta chain) was obtained from a study of blood T cell repertoires in COVID-19 (TCRdb year 2020). For the wider study: The collaborator samples originated in the United States, Italy and Spain and spanned the acute and convalescent phases of COVID-19. The material from the prospective study consisted of cDNA or gDNA derived from T cells, B-cell-depleted T cells, or PBMCs. Subjects who had been exposed to COVID-19, were actively infected with it, or had recovered from it provided the deeply sampled blood TCRbeta repertoires that made up the dataset. The repertoires were made available in a free public database intended to serve as a resource for research on the immune response to SARS-CoV-2. The sample metadata nearly always contained a de-identified subject ID, COVID-19 status, age in years and sex. Where available, HLA class I and class II types were taken from metadata supplied by the sample provider and were not determined by assay-based typing. Samples were obtained from the ongoing ImmuneRACE study (first 160 participants) and from over 1,000 subjects provided by 6 global collaborators.

From its cysteine to its phenylalanine, the CDR3 spans 18 amino acids. Only the CDR3 DNA stays, 54 bases, in frame from base 1. CDR1 and CDR2 were assigned from the germline V gene as SNHLY and FYNNEI. V loses 6 bases, J loses 1 base, and the germline ends lie 19 bases apart. Results and caveats for the whole study, not just this receptor: How much clinical and demographic metadata was included differed by source and by participant, and the metadata was provided uncurated.

With regard to this clone: Its antigen target is currently unknown. Within one base of it there is no much larger clone, and no base qualities were kept.

The collaborating institutions used their own protocols to collect whole blood in K2EDTA tubes. For TCRbeta analysis, collaborator samples were shipped as frozen whole blood, as isolated PBMCs, or as DNA extracted from either sample type. The immunoSEQ Assay, a bias-controlled multiplex PCR, was used to amplify TCRbeta CDR3 regions from genomic DNA. In the source study's methods: Nucleated cell counts per sample were estimated from amplification of reference gene primers within the assay. To quantify the absolute abundance of each unique TCRbeta CDR3 rearrangement, sequence reads were collapsed and filtered. Productive Simpson clonality was computed per sample as the square root of Simpson's diversity index over productive rearrangements. TCRdb holds this immuneACCESS table with in-frame rearrangements only. Some clones are missing; in checked studies, unresolved V genes explain under half, and the rest has no known cause. The DNA was the basis for D and trimming; V, J and clone size are from that table. Recorded for this sample are around 130,000 clones; roughly four fifths of them occurred a single time. The ten biggest clones cover around an eighth of the sample.

Sequencing was performed on peripheral blood. This TCR was sampled from a human donor in a cohort sampled during active COVID-19. Recombination linked TRBV2 to TRBJ2-6; the D gene is perhaps TRBD2, on 7 matching bases. The CDR3 protein: CASRRGEGSLSGANVLTF. The DNA sequence is TGTGCCAGCAGAAGGGGGGAGGGTTCCTTGTCTGGGGCCAACGTCCTGACTTTC.